The 22 T cell receptor beta chains reported below all come from one sample, sequenced in a study of blood T cells in healthy people across ages. A second 7 to 11 cycle PCR used barcoded and J-beta primers. TCRdb used MiXCR to reprocess the 5' RACE reads, holding one entry per CDR3 protein. The sample has about 1,800,000 distinct CDR3 sequences; about 28% are singletons. Sequenced: blood. These receptors were obtained from a woman in her twenties or thirties in good health.

V usage is TRBV2 and J usage is TRBJ2-7, with D uncertain. The V gene lost 3 bases and the J gene lost 2 bases, with 17 bases spanning the gap. The germline CDR1 and CDR2 sequences are SNHLY and FYNNEI. The CDR3 is made up of 16 amino acids. CDR3 protein: CASSDRDEYSTYEQYF. DNA of the CDR3: TGTGCCAGCAGTGACCGTGATGAGTACAGTACCTACGAGCAGTACTTC.

This clonotype has just a few counts. This chain joins TRBV6-6 and TRBJ2-5; 7 bases line up with TRBD1. CDR3 length equals 15 residues. Germline values: CDR1 MNHNY, CDR2 SVGAGI (reference sequence). V trimming: 4 bases; J trimming: 11 bases; junction bases outside the gene matches: 16. The CDR3 region has the DNA TGTGCCAGCAGTTCCCGGACAGGAAACATCTACGGGCAGTACTTC. It specifies CASSSRTGNIYGQYF.

Comment on this clonotype: One end of the junction fails to match germline, which may point to a read error. This rearrangement joins TRBV9 to TRBJ2-1; 10 bases match TRBD2. The CDR3 is 15 amino acids. The germline V gene encodes CDR1 SGDLS and CDR2 YYNGEE. The CDR3 is CVSSVGTSEPNEQFF. CDR3 nucleotide sequence: TGTGTCAGCAGCGTAGGGACTAGCGAACCCAATGAGCAGTTCTTC.

CDR3 in DNA: TGTGCCAGCAGTTCCGCTCCAACTAATGAAAAACTGTTTTTT. Its protein is CASSSAPTNEKLFF. The chain recombines TRBV12-3 or TRBV12-4 with TRBJ1-4; no firm D call. Trimming removed 4 bases at V and 0 bases at J, with 6 bases between. The CDR3 consists of 14 residues.

The table lists this clonotype with many counts. A much larger clonotype is one base distant, so this may be a read error. In nucleotides, the CDR3 is TGCAGCGTTGAGACCGGGACAGGGGGTTATGGCTACACCTTC. Translation gives CSVETGTGGYGYTF. The chain links TRBV29-1 to TRBJ1-2; 11 bases map to TRBD1. Germline values: CDR1 SQVTM, CDR2 ANQGSEA. Trimming at V came to 3 bases and at J to 5 bases, leaving 5 bases not matched to a gene. This CDR3 region has 14 residues.

Details on this clonotype: A read error may be the cause here, since a much bigger clone is one base away. The rearrangement uses TRBV12-3 or TRBV12-4 and TRBJ2-7; tentative D call: TRBD1 (9 bases). The CDR3 is made up of 15 amino acids. CDR3 bases: TGTACCAGCAGTTTAGCGGGACAGGGAATCTACGAGCAGTACTTC. Its protein is CTSSLAGQGIYEQYF.

This clonotype appeared a few times. V gene TRBV5-1 combines with J gene TRBJ1-4; D is unclear. The CDR3 is 13 residues long. V lost 7 bases and J lost 6, with 13 bases in between. Germline CDR1 reads SGHRS; CDR2 reads YFSETQ. The CDR3 sequence: CASAPQRDEKLFF. The CDR3 DNA follows: TGCGCCAGCGCACCCCAGCGGGATGAAAAACTGTTTTTT.

This clonotype was seen at least ten times. CDR3 nucleotide sequence: TGTGCCAGCAGCAGACAGGGCAATCAGCCCCAGCATTTT. This gives the protein CASSRQGNQPQHF. This chain uses TRBV7-2 with TRBJ1-5; tentatively, D is TRBD1 (6 bases). Germline values: CDR1 SGHTA, CDR2 FQGNSA. V was shortened by 5 bases and J by 2 bases, with 7 bases between the two germline ends. The CDR3 runs to 13 residues.

There are a few counts of this clonotype. The chain carries TRBV14 and TRBJ2-7; 7 nucleotides align to TRBD1. The J call may be in error: the DNA end matches TRBJ2-5 better. Germline lookup yields CDR1 SGHDN and CDR2 FVKESK. This CDR3 comprises 17 residues. CDR3 sequence reads: CASSHGQEYNLHETQYF. CDR3 in DNA: TGTGCCAGCAGCCACGGACAGGAGTATAATCTGCACGAGACCCAGTACTTC.

This clonotype was observed at least ten times. This rearrangement joins TRBV5-5 to TRBJ2-1; no definite D call. The V and J ends lost 0 bases and 8 bases respectively, with 6 bases between them. Germline lookup yields CDR1 SGHKS and CDR2 YYEKEE (reference sequence). This CDR3 has 12 residues. Here the CDR3 reads CASSLAIDEQFF. The CDR3 DNA reads TGTGCCAGCAGCTTGGCCATCGATGAGCAGTTCTTC.

The chain is built from TRBV5-1 and TRBJ2-3, with TRBD2 identical over 11 bases. The CDR3 runs 17 residues. Germline V gene lookup returns CDR1 SGHRS and CDR2 YFSETQ. V was clipped by 0 bases and J by 0 bases; unmatched bases: 3. In DNA form, the CDR3 reads TGCGCCAGCAGCTTGGTTAGCGGGGGGGCCAGCACAGATACGCAGTATTTT. It translates to CASSLVSGGASTDTQYF.

This clonotype occurred a few times. Relative to the germline gene, one junction end is altered; a read error may explain this. The V and J genes are TRBV14 and TRBJ1-2; D not resolved. Germline V gives CDR1 SGHDN, CDR2 FVKESK. This CDR3 has 14 residues. The CDR3: CANSQGAGRNGYTF. In nucleotides, the CDR3 is TGTGCCAACAGCCAAGGCGCGGGTCGGAATGGCTACACCTTC.

This chain joins TRBV3-1 and TRBJ2-5, with 7 bases fitting TRBD2. CDR3 size: 14 residues. CDR1 and CDR2 (germline): LGHDT, YNNKEL (reference sequence). Unmatched junction bases numbered 4, after V lost 3 bases and J lost 3 bases. CDR3 DNA sequence: TGTGCCAGCAGCCAGGGGGGACTAAAAGAGACCCAGTACTTC. This translates into CASSQGGLKETQYF.

This clonotype came up once. V gene TRBV28 combines with J gene TRBJ2-7, with TRBD1 identical over 7 bases. Germline values: CDR1 MDHEN, CDR2 SYDVKM. This CDR3 has 18 amino acids. V gave up 2 bases and J gave up 3 bases; unmatched junction bases: 16. The CDR3 reads CASSLPGTGQVLSYEQYF. The CDR3, as DNA: TGTGCCAGCAGTTTACCGGGGACCGGACAGGTCCTAAGCTACGAGCAGTACTTC.

In its sample, this clonotype was seen many times. Germline is not matched at one junction end, which may reflect a read error. In nucleotides, the CDR3 is TGTGCCAGCAGCCCACAGGGTAGCACAGATACGCAGTATTTT. Its protein is CASSPQGSTDTQYF. The chain has TRBV5-1 and TRBJ2-3; D may be TRBD1 (6 bases). Germline CDR1 and CDR2: SGHRS and YFSETQ. The CDR3 has 14 residues.

Points on this clonotype: At one end the junction does not follow the germline gene, possibly because of a read error. V and J are TRBV6-2 or TRBV6-3 and TRBJ2-6; D might be TRBD2 (7 bases). Per germline, CDR1 MNHEY and CDR2 SVGEGT. The CDR3 loop spans 18 amino acids. DNA of the CDR3: TGTGCCAGCAGTTCCCCCAGGGGCCGGGAGGCTGGGACCAACGTCCTGACTTTC. It encodes CASSSPRGREAGTNVLTF.

The rearrangement links TRBV6-2 or TRBV6-3 to TRBJ2-3, with 7 bases lining up with TRBD1. The CDR3 is made up of 15 amino acids. J was trimmed by 0 bases and V by 9 bases; bases with no gene match: 9. Germline CDR1 reads MNHEY; CDR2 reads SVGEGT. The CDR3 DNA reads as TGTGCCAGTTTGTACCGGGACAGAAGCACAGATACGCAGTATTTT. Its protein product is CASLYRDRSTDTQYF.

V is TRBV27 and J is TRBJ1-5; 9 nucleotides align to TRBD1. Germline V gene data show CDR1 as MNHEY and CDR2 as SMNVEV (reference sequence). The J segment lost 0 bases and the V segment lost 5 bases, leaving 5 bases of the junction unmatched. This CDR3 is built from 16 residues. The CDR3 protein is CASSEQGAHSNQPQHF. DNA for the CDR3: TGTGCCAGCAGTGAACAGGGGGCCCATAGCAATCAGCCCCAGCATTTT.

The chain has TRBV6-6 and TRBJ2-1; 8 bases agree with TRBD1. CDR1 MNHNY and CDR2 SVGAGI come from the germline V gene (reference sequence). The J segment lost 1 base and the V segment lost 6 bases, leaving 5 bases of the junction unmatched. There are 15 residues in the CDR3. CDR3 loop: CASRENRGSYNEQFF. CDR3 nucleotides: TGTGCCAGCAGAGAAAACAGGGGGTCCTACAATGAGCAGTTCTTC.

The gene calls are TRBV29-1 and TRBJ1-1; D call uncertain. The V gene lost 2 bases and the J gene lost 1 base, with 11 bases spanning the gap. Germline V gives CDR1 SQVTM, CDR2 ANQGSEA. The CDR3 spans 14 residues. The CDR3 here is CSVEFGVSNTEAFF. The CDR3 DNA sequence: TGCAGCGTTGAATTCGGCGTCTCGAACACTGAAGCTTTCTTT.

This clonotype has only a few counts. The chain combines TRBV5-5 with TRBJ1-5; 7 nucleotides align to TRBD1. V shed 0 bases and J 7 bases; nucleotides not matched to a gene: 7. CDR1 is SGHKS and CDR2 is YYEKEE in the germline V gene (reference sequence). This CDR3 is 15 amino acids long. This CDR3 is CASSLATGYGQPQHF. As DNA, the CDR3 is TGTGCCAGCAGCTTGGCGACAGGGTACGGACAGCCCCAGCATTTT.

The chain carries TRBV18 and TRBJ2-5; 8 bases agree with TRBD1. Germline lookup yields CDR1 KGHSH and CDR2 LQKENI. V lost 6 bases to trimming and J lost 5 bases; unmatched junction nucleotides: 5. The CDR3 is 13 amino acids. In nucleotides, the CDR3 is TGTGCCAGCTCCCGACAGGGGACGGAGACCCAGTACTTC. Its translation: CASSRQGTETQYF.